Shown below are 25 T cell receptor beta chains from a single sample sequenced in a study of blood T cell repertoires in COVID-19. Measured with immunoSEQ multiplex PCR; TCRdb has only the in-frame clones, and not every one. In the table there are roughly 240,000 clones, almost 85% of which are singletons. Specimen: PBMCs or T cells enriched from blood (not recorded which). The receptors were sampled from a woman between 50 and 59 years old with acute COVID-19.

This clone was seen only a few times. The V call is TRBV7-9, the J call TRBJ2-7, with TRBD2 matching over 8 bases. The CDR3 runs 14 residues. The germline gives CDR1 SEHNR, CDR2 FQNEAQ (reference sequence). With V trimmed by 1 base and J by 2 bases, 1 base remained unmatched. CDR3 amino acids: CASSLVGGAYEQYF. CDR3 DNA: TGTGCCAGCAGCTTAGTCGGGGGGGCCTACGAGCAGTACTTC.

V is TRBV27 and J is TRBJ2-1; perhaps TRBD1 as D (6 bases). This CDR3 is 15 amino acids long. Trimming removed 5 bases at V and 7 bases at J, with 18 bases between. CDR1 and CDR2 (germline): MNHEY, SMNVEV (reference sequence). The CDR3 DNA is TGTGCCAGCAGTACTCACAGGGTTGCTATGAATGAGCAGTTCTTC. Translated: CASSTHRVAMNEQFF.

The gene calls are TRBV29-1 and TRBJ1-2; 7 bases fit TRBD1. Germline assignment: CDR1 SQVTM and CDR2 ANQGSEA. This CDR3 is built from 14 residues. After removal of 4 bases from V and 4 bases from J, the junction contained 9 bases not matched to a gene. The CDR3 coding sequence is TGCAGCGTTGTTAGGGACAGCGGTGCCTATGGCTACACCTTC. It yields the protein CSVVRDSGAYGYTF.

The V call is TRBV6-5, the J call TRBJ2-1; D remains ambiguous. CDR1 and CDR2 (germline): MNHEY, SVGAGI. V was cut by 9 bases and J by 6 bases, with 6 bases left in between. The CDR3 covers 10 residues. Here the CDR3 reads CASILNEQFF. The DNA of the CDR3 is TGTGCCAGTATCCTCAATGAGCAGTTCTTC.

V and J are TRBV2 and TRBJ1-3, with D possibly being TRBD1 (6 bases). This CDR3 is 16 amino acids long. Germline assignment: CDR1 SNHLY and CDR2 FYNNEI. Trimming shortened V by 5 bases and J by 0 bases, and 14 bases separated the two germline ends. For the CDR3, the DNA is TGTGCCAGCAGTATACAGGGAGATATCTCTGGAAACACCATATATTTT. Encoded protein: CASSIQGDISGNTIYF.

The gene calls are TRBV3-1 (or the pseudogene TRBV3-2) and TRBJ2-2, with a tentative D call TRBD2 (6 bases). The CDR3 contains 13 residues. With 1 base removed from V and 6 bases from J, the gap between germline ends came to 6 bases. Germline V gene data show CDR1 as LGHDT and CDR2 as YNNKEL (reference sequence). The CDR3 nucleotides are TGTGCCAGCAGCCAAGGCGGGGCCGGGGAGCTGTTTTTT. Its translation is CASSQGGAGELFF.

On this clone itself: One end of the junction fails to match germline, which may point to a read error. V and J are TRBV20-1 and TRBJ1-5, with 9 bases matching TRBD1. The CDR3 length is 15 residues. Germline V gene sequence: CDR1 DFQATT, CDR2 SNEGSKA (reference sequence). The CDR3 region is CSASPGQGVNRPQHF. Written as DNA, the CDR3 is TGCAGTGCTAGTCCGGGACAGGGTGTTAATCGGCCCCAGCATTTT.

The V gene is TRBV2, the J gene TRBJ1-5, with 9 bases identical to TRBD1. The CDR3 is 14 residues long. V was clipped by 6 bases and J by 6 bases; unmatched bases: 6. Germline CDR1 and CDR2: SNHLY and FYNNEI. The CDR3 nucleotides read TGTGCCAGCAGCGCGGGACAGGGAGGTCAGCCCCAGCATTTT. Its protein product is CASSAGQGGQPQHF.

The V gene is TRBV3-1 (or the pseudogene TRBV3-2), the J gene TRBJ1-5; D ambiguous. This CDR3 has 14 amino acids. V was clipped by 1 base and J by 0 bases, with 4 bases between them. Germline-derived CDR1 and CDR2 are LGHDT and YNNKEL (reference sequence). This chain's CDR3 is CASSQGGSNQPQHF. CDR3 in DNA: TGTGCCAGCAGCCAAGGAGGTAGCAATCAGCCCCAGCATTTT.

This chain links TRBV5-1 with TRBJ1-1; 9 nucleotides match TRBD1. The ends lost 3 bases at V and 5 bases at J; junction bases unmatched: 11. Germline V gene sequence: CDR1 SGHRS, CDR2 YFSETQ. CDR3 size: 16 residues. CDR3 bases: TGCGCCAGCAGCTCATTCGGACAGGGGTCGGGGACTGAAGCTTTCTTT. This encodes CASSSFGQGSGTEAFF.

This chain connects TRBV30 to TRBJ2-7, with 15 bases identical to TRBD2. Losses at the gene ends were 2 bases for V and 5 bases for J; bases not matched to a gene: 4. This CDR3 has 15 amino acids. CDR1 is GTSNPN, CDR2 SVGIG, per germline (reference sequence). CDR3 amino acids: CAWSRTSGGADEQYF. The DNA for the CDR3 is TGTGCCTGGAGTAGGACTAGCGGGGGGGCAGACGAGCAGTACTTC.

This chain connects TRBV7-9 to TRBJ2-5; D possibly corresponds to TRBD1 (5 bases). The V end was cut by 2 bases, the J end by 5 bases, with 15 bases between. In germline, CDR1 is SEHNR, CDR2 FQNEAQ (reference sequence). CDR3 size: 15 residues. In DNA, the CDR3 is TGTGCCAGCAGCTTAAGAGCAGGGTCTGGGGAGACCCAGTACTTC. Translation: CASSLRAGSGETQYF.

V and J are TRBV4-2 and TRBJ1-2; 9 bases map to TRBD1. Per germline, CDR1 LGHNA and CDR2 YNFKEQ. V lost 2 bases and J lost 8; bases outside the gene matches: 6. The CDR3 runs 14 residues. The CDR3 nucleotides read TGTGCCAGCAGCCAACAGGACAGGGGCGGCGGCTACACCTTC. Translating gives CASSQQDRGGGYTF.

This sequence joins TRBV18 and TRBJ1-5; TRBD1 matches at 7 bases. V shed 4 bases, J shed 5 bases, and the junction held 14 bases outside the gene matches. CDR1 is KGHSH and CDR2 is LQKENI in the germline V gene. This CDR3 has 17 amino acids. The CDR3 reads CASSLTQRQGPDQPQHF. DNA for the CDR3: TGTGCCAGCTCACTCACCCAACGACAGGGACCCGATCAGCCCCAGCATTTT.

The chain recombines TRBV2 with TRBJ2-4; TRBD1 matches at 8 bases. The V gene end was trimmed by 2 bases and the J gene end by 3 bases; junction bases not matched to a gene: 6. Per germline, CDR1 SNHLY and CDR2 FYNNEI. The CDR3 runs to 16 residues. In DNA, the CDR3 is TGTGCCAGCAGTGAAAGGACAGGGTCGGACAAAAACATTCAGTACTTC. Residues: CASSERTGSDKNIQYF.

The V call is TRBV6-1, the J call TRBJ2-2; D gene ambiguous. CDR1 and CDR2 (germline): MNHNS, SASEGT. The length of the CDR3 is 15 residues. The ends were cut back, 0 bases at V and 3 bases at J, with 8 bases in the middle. The CDR3 coding sequence is TGTGCCAGCAGTGAAGCCTCCAGGCACACCGGGGAGCTGTTTTTT. Its protein product is CASSEASRHTGELFF.

V is TRBV19 and J is TRBJ2-5; 11 bases align to TRBD1. The CDR3 length is 15 residues. CDR1 LNHDA and CDR2 SQIVND come from the germline V gene (reference sequence). V trimming: 4 bases; J trimming: 4 bases; junction bases outside the gene matches: 5. The chain's CDR3 is CASSTGGTGGETQYF. The CDR3 bases are TGTGCCAGTAGTACGGGGGGGACAGGGGGAGAGACCCAGTACTTC. Full variable domain (remainder filled in from reference TRBV19 and TRBJ2-5): DGGITQSPKYLFRKEGQNVTLSCEQNLNHDAMYWYRQDPGQGLRLIYYSQIVNDFQKGDIAEGYSVSREKKESFPLTVTSAQKNPTAFYLCASSTGGTGGETQYFGPGTRLLVL.

The V and J genes are TRBV6-5 and TRBJ1-1, with D unresolved. Germline V lookup: CDR1 MNHEY, CDR2 SVGAGI. V lost 8 bases, J lost 4 bases, and 17 bases lay in between. The length of the CDR3 is 14 residues. The CDR3 here is CASDAGTRGTEAFF. DNA for the CDR3: TGTGCCAGCGATGCGGGAACCCGGGGCACTGAAGCTTTCTTT.

This clone has more than one count but fewer than ten. The rearrangement joins TRBV5-6 to TRBJ1-1; no firm D call. The CDR3 contains 14 residues. Per germline, CDR1 SGHDT and CDR2 YYEEEE. Between the trimmed V and J ends, which lost 0 bases and 1 base, there was a span of 7 bases. The CDR3 region is CASSLEGGNTEAFF. In DNA form, the CDR3 reads TGTGCCAGCAGCTTGGAGGGAGGGAACACTGAAGCTTTCTTT.

The J gene is TRBJ1-2, the V gene TRBV12-3 or TRBV12-4; 9 positions match TRBD1. This CDR3 has 11 residues. Trimming took 6 bases from V and 8 from J; bases not matched to a gene: 1. The CDR3 nucleotides are TGTGCCAGCAGAGGACAGGGGGGCTACACCTTC. It specifies CASRGQGGYTF.

This chain uses TRBV6-6 with TRBJ2-7, with D unclear. Between the trimmed V and J ends, which lost 0 bases and 3 bases, there was a span of 9 bases. Germline assignment: CDR1 MNHNY and CDR2 SVGAGI (reference sequence). This CDR3 contains 14 residues. CDR3 loop: CASSYSGSLYEQYF. CDR3 sequence (DNA): TGTGCCAGCAGTTACTCGGGCAGTCTCTACGAGCAGTACTTC.

V is TRBV5-1 and J is TRBJ1-2; 9 bases are shared with TRBD1. Trimming cost V 3 bases and J 2 bases; bases outside gene matches: 2. In germline, CDR1 is SGHRS, CDR2 YFSETQ. The CDR3 totals 14 residues. DNA of the CDR3: TGCGCCAGCAGCTGGGGGACAGGGAACTATGGCTACACCTTC. Its translation is CASSWGTGNYGYTF.

CDR3 sequence (DNA): TGTGCCAGCAGCACTAGAGCAGATACGCAGTATTTT. Encoded protein: CASSTRADTQYF. The chain carries TRBV7-3 and TRBJ2-3; D possibly corresponds to TRBD2 (5 bases). Trimming pared 5 bases from V and 4 bases from J, leaving 7 bases between. This CDR3 region has 12 residues. Germline values: CDR1 SGHTA, CDR2 FQGTGA.

The V gene is TRBV5-3, the J gene TRBJ2-7, with D perhaps matching TRBD1 (6 bases). TRBV5-3 is an ORF, with its function uncertain. The CDR3 consists of 13 residues. Trimming shortened V by 5 bases and J by 2 bases, and 11 bases separated the two germline ends. The CDR3 loop reads CARSPRDTYEQYF. DNA for the CDR3: TGTGCCAGAAGTCCCCGGGACACCTACGAGCAGTACTTC.

The chain employs TRBV28 and TRBJ1-1; D not certain. The CDR3 has 14 amino acids. Germline-derived CDR1 and CDR2 are MDHEN and SYDVKM. Trimming took off 7 bases at V and 1 base at J, with 13 bases between the two ends. Here the CDR3 DNA reads TGTGCCAGCACCGGGAGGAGTTCGAACACTGAAGCTTTCTTT. The encoded protein is CASTGRSSNTEAFF. The full variable domain, in which reference TRBV28 and TRBJ1-1 provide the parts outside the CDR3, is DVKVTQSSRYLVKRTGEKVFLECVQDMDHENMFWYRQDPGLGLRLIYFSYDVKMKEKGDIPEGYSVSREKKERFSLILESASTNQTSMYLCASTGRSSNTEAFFGQGTRLTVV.